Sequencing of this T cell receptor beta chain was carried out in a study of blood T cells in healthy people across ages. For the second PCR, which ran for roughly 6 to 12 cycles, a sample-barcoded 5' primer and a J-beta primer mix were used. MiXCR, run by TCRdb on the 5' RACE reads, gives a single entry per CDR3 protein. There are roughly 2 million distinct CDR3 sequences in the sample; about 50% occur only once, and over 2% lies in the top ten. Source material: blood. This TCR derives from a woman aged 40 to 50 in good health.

In DNA, the CDR3 is TGTGCCAGCAGGACCCTACAGGGGAACTACAATGAGCAGTTCTTC. Amino acids: CASRTLQGNYNEQFF. This chain connects TRBV25-1 to TRBJ2-1; TRBD1 aligns across 7 bases. Per germline, CDR1 MGHDK and CDR2 SYGVNS. With V trimmed by 6 bases and J by 3 bases, 8 bases remained unmatched. The CDR3 loop spans 15 amino acids.